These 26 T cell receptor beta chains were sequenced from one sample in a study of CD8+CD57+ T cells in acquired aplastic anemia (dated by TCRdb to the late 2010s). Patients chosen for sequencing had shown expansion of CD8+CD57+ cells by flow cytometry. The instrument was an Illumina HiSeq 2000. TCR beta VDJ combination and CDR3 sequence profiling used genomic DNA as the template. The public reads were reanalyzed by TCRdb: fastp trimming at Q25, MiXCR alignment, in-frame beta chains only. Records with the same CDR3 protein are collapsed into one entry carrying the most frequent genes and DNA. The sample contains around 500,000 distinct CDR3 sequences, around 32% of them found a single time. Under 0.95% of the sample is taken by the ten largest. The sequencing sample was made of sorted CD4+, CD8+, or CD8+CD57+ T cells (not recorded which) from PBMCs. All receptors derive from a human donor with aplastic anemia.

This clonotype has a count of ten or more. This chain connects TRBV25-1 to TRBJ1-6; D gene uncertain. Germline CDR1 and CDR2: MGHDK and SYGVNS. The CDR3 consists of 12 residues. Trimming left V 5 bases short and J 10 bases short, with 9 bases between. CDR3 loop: CASSRTSSPLHF. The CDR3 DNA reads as TGTGCCAGCAGTAGGACTTCCTCACCCCTCCACTTT.

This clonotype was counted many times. This CDR3 reads CASSHRILSGANVLTF. As DNA, the CDR3 is TGTGCCAGCAGCCACAGGATCCTCTCTGGGGCCAACGTCCTGACTTTC. The V gene is TRBV7-2, the J gene TRBJ2-6; D might be TRBD1 (5 bases). Between the trimmed V and J ends, which lost 5 bases and 0 bases, there was a span of 11 bases. Per germline, CDR1 SGHTA and CDR2 FQGNSA. The CDR3 has 16 residues.

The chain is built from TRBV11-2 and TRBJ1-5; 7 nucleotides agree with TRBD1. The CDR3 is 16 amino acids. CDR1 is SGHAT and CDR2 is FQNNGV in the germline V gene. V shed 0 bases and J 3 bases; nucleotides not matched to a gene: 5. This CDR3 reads CASSLDGTAYNQPQHF. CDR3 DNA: TGTGCCAGCAGCTTAGATGGGACAGCGTACAATCAGCCCCAGCATTTT.

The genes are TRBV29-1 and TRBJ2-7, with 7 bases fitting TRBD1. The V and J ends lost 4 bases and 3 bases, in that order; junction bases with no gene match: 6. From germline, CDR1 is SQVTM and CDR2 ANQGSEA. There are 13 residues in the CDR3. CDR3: CSVGGTAIYEQYF. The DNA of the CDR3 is TGCAGCGTTGGTGGGACAGCTATCTACGAGCAGTACTTC.

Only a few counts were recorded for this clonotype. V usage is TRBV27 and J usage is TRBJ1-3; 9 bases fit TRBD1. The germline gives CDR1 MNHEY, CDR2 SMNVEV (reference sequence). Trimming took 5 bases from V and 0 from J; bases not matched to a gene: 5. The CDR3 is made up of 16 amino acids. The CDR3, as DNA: TGTGCCAGCAGTCGGACAGGGGACTACTCTGGAAACACCATATATTTT. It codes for CASSRTGDYSGNTIYF.

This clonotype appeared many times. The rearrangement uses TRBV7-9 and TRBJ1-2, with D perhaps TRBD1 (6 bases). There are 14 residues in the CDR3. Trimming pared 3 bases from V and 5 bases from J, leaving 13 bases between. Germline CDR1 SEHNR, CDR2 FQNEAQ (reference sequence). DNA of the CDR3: TGTGCCAGCAGCTTCTCGGTAGGGGGATATGGCTACACCTTC. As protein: CASSFSVGGYGYTF.

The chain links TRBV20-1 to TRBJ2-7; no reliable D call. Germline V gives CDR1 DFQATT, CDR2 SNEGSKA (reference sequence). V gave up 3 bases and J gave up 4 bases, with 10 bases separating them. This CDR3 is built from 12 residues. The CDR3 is CSARGFVYEQYF. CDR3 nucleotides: TGCAGTGCTAGGGGTTTTGTATACGAGCAGTACTTC.

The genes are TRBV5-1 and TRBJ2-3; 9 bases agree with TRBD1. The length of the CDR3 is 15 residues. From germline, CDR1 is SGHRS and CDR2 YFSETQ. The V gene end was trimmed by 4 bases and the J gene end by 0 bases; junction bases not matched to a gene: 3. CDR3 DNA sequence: TGCGCCAGCAGCACTGGACAGGGGAGCACAGATACGCAGTATTTT. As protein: CASSTGQGSTDTQYF. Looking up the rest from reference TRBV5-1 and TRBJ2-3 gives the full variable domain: KAGVTQTPRYLIKTRGQQVTLSCSPISGHRSVSWYQQTPGQGLQFLFEYFSETQRNKGNFPGRFSGRQFSNSRSEMNVSTLELGDSALYLCASSTGQGSTDTQYFGPGTRLTVL.

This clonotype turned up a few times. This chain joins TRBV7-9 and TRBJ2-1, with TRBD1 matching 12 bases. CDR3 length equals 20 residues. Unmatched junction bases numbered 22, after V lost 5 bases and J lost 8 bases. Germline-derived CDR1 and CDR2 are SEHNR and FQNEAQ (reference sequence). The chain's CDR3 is CASSPFPGQGALDPSDEQFF. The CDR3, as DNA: TGTGCCAGCAGCCCCTTTCCGGGACAGGGGGCGTTAGATCCCAGCGATGAGCAGTTCTTC.

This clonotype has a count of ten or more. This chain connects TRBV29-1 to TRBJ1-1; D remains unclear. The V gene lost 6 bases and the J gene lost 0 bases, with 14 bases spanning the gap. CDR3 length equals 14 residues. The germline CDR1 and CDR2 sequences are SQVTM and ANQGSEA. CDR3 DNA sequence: TGCAGCGTGGTCTTTAGATTCATGAACACTGAAGCTTTCTTT. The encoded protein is CSVVFRFMNTEAFF.

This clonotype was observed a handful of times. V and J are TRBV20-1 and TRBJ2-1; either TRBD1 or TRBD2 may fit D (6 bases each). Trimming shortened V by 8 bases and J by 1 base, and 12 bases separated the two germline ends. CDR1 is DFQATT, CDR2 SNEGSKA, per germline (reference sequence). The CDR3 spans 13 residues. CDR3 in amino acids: CSSRGASYNEQFF. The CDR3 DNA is TGCAGTTCAAGGGGGGCGTCCTACAATGAGCAGTTCTTC.

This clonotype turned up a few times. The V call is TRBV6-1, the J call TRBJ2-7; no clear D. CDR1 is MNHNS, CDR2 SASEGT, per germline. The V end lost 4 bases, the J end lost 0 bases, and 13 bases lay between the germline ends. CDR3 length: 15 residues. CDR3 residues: CASSGLIRTSYEQYF. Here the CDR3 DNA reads TGTGCCAGCAGTGGTCTAATCCGGACCTCCTACGAGCAGTACTTC.

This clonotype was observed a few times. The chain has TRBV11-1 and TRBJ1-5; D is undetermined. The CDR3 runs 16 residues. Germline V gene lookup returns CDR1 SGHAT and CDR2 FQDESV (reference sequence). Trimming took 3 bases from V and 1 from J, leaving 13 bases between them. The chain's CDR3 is CASSLDTDGSNQPQHF. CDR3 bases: TGTGCCAGCAGCTTGGATACAGACGGAAGCAATCAGCCCCAGCATTTT. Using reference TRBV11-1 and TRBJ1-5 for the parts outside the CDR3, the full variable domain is EAEVAQSPRYKITEKSQAVAFWCDPISGHATLYWYRQILGQGPELLVQFQDESVVDDSQLPKDRFSAERLKGVDSTLKIQPAELGDSAMYLCASSLDTDGSNQPQHFGDGTRLSIL.

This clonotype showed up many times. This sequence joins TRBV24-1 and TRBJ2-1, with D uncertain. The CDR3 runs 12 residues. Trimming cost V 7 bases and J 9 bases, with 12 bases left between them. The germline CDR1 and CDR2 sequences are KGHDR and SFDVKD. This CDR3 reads CATRGSMGEQFF. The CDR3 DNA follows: TGTGCCACCAGGGGATCAATGGGTGAGCAGTTCTTC.

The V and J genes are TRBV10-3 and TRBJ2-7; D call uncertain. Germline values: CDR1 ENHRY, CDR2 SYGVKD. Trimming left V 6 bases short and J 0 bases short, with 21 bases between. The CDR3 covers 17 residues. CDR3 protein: CAISDRFRANSSYEQYF. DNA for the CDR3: TGTGCCATCAGCGACCGGTTCCGGGCCAATAGCTCCTACGAGCAGTACTTC.

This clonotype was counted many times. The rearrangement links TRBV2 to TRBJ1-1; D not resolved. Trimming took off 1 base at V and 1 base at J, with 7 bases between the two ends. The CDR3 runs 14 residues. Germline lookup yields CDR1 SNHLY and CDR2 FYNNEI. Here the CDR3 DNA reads TGTGCCAGCAGTGAAGTGCGGGGGAACACTGAAGCTTTCTTT. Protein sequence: CASSEVRGNTEAFF.

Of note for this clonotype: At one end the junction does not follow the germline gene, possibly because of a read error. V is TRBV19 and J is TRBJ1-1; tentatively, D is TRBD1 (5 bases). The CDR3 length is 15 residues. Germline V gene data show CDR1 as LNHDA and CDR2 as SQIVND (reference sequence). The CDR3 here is CAGSIPGRANTEAFF. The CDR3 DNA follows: TGTGCCGGTAGTATACCGGGCAGGGCGAACACTGAAGCTTTCTTT.

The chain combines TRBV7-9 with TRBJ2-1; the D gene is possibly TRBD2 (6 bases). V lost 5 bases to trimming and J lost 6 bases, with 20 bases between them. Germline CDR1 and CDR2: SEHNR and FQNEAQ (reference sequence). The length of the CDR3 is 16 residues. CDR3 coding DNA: TGTGCCAGCAGCGGGATGGGACGCTGGGAGGTCAATGAGCAGTTCTTC. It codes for CASSGMGRWEVNEQFF.

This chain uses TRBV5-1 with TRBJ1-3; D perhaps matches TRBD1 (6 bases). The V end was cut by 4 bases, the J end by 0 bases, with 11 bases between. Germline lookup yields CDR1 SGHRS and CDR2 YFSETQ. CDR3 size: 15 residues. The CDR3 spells CASSPDSFSGNTIYF. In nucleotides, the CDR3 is TGCGCCAGCAGCCCGGACAGTTTCTCTGGAAACACCATATATTTT.

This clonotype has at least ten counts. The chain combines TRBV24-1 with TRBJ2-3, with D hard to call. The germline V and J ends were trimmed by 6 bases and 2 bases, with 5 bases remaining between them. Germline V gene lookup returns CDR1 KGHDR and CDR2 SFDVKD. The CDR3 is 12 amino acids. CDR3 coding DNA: TGTGCCACCAGTATTGACACAGATACGCAGTATTTT. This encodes CATSIDTDTQYF.

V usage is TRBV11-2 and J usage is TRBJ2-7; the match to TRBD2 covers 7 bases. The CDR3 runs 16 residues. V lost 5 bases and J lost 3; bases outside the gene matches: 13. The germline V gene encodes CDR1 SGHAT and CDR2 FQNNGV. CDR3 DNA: TGTGCCAGCAGCCCTCCACCCCGGACTAGTCTCTACGAGCAGTACTTC. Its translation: CASSPPPRTSLYEQYF.

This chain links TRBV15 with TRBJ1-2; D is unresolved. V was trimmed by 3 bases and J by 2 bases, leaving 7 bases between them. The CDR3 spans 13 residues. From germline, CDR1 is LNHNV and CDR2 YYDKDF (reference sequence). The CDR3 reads CATSSSVNYGYTF. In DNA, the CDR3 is TGTGCCACCAGCAGTTCGGTAAACTATGGCTACACCTTC.

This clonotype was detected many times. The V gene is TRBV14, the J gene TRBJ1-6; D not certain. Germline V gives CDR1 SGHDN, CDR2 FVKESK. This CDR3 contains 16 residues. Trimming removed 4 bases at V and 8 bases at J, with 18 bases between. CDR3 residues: CASSLIGIGVHSPLHF. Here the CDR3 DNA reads TGTGCCAGCAGCCTGATAGGAATTGGAGTCCATTCACCCCTCCACTTT.

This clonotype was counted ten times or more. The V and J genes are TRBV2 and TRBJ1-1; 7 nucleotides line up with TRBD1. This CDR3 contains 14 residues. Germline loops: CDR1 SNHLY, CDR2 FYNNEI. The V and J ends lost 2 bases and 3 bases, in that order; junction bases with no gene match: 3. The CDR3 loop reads CASSEQGVDTEAFF. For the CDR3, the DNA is TGTGCCAGCAGTGAACAGGGGGTCGACACTGAAGCTTTCTTT.

The DNA for the CDR3 is TGTGCCAGTAGTATTCGACAGGGGTCACCCCTCCACTTT. This encodes CASSIRQGSPLHF. The rearrangement joins TRBV19 to TRBJ1-6; TRBD1 matches at 8 bases. V lost 3 bases, J lost 10 bases, and 2 bases stayed unmatched. This CDR3 is 13 amino acids long. The germline V gene has CDR1 LNHDA and CDR2 SQIVND (reference sequence).

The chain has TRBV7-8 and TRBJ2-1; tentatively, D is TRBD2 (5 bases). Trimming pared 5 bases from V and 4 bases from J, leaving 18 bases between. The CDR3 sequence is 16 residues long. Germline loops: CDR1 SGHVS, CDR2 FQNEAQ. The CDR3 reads CASSRYPSGPYNEQFF. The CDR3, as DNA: TGTGCCAGCAGCCGTTACCCCAGCGGACCGTACAATGAGCAGTTCTTC. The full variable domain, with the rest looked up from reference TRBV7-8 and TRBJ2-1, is GAGVSQSPRYKVAKRGQDVALRCDPISGHVSLFWYQQALGQGPEFLTYFQNEAQLDKSGLPSDRFFAERPEGSVSTLKIQRTQQEDSAVYLCASSRYPSGPYNEQFFGPGTRLTVL.